This T cell receptor (beta chain) comes out of a study of T cells after yellow fever vaccination (dated by TCRdb to about 2019). With regard to the full study: The SMART-Seq v4 Ultra Low Input RNA kit was used to prepare libraries from fractions with low cell numbers. To follow T-cell clones before and after both primary and booster YFV17D yellow fever vaccination, bulk TCR alpha and beta repertoires underwent longitudinal sequencing. Two healthy male donors, one aged 18 to 30 and one aged 30 to 40 years, made up the cohort. Bulk PBMC replicates and cell subsets were isolated from blood drawn at multiple timepoints before and after both primary and secondary immunization.

A remark on this clonotype: What this receptor recognizes is not known. No much larger clonotype is one base removed from it; base qualities were not supplied.

Per the germline V gene (reference sequence), MNHEY is the CDR1 and SMNVEV is the CDR2. Trimming takes 5 bases from V and 5 bases from J, and the germline ends sit 18 bases apart. The CDR3 spans 15 residues, from the cysteine through the phenylalanine. Kept here is only the CDR3 DNA, which spans 45 bases and is read in frame from base 1. TCR cDNA was synthesized by 5'RACE template switching, through which a universal primer site and unique molecular identifiers were introduced. cDNA synthesis was primed from both the TCR alpha and TCR beta constant segments. Library amplification involved two PCR steps, and the second step added sample barcodes and sequencing adapters. Sequencing of libraries was performed on Illumina HiSeq 2500 (2x100 bp) or NovaSeq (2x150 bp). The study's processing was this. Reads were demultiplexed and collapsed into UMI consensus sequences with MIGEC, and V(D)J alignment was performed with MiXCR. Vaccine-responding clonotypes were defined with edgeR using replicate PBMC samples, requiring FDR below 0.01 and a log2 fold change above 5 up to day 15. Each bulk clonotype was labeled CD4 or CD8 based on which sequenced repertoire, CD4 or CD8, contained the clonotype at higher abundance. The raw public reads went through TCRdb reprocessing: fastp at Q25, MiXCR clone calling, in-frame beta chains kept. Records with the same CDR3 protein are collapsed into one entry carrying the most frequent genes and DNA. Clone size and V and J calls follow TCRdb, not the original study. The sample table contains about 360,000 distinct CDR3 sequences; only one count was recorded for approximately 5.7% of them. The ten largest clones take up about 15% of the sample.

This sample's treatment or condition label indicates: live attenuated yellow fever vaccine strain. At each blood-draw timepoint, two biological replicates of bulk PBMCs were collected. PBMCs were isolated from peripheral blood using a standard Ficoll-Paque protocol. TriZol was used to extract RNA from bulk PBMCs, CD4 and CD8 fractions, and dextramer-positive and dextramer-negative fractions. General conclusions and limits of the study: Most clones expanded after primary vaccination (around 96% of CD4 and roughly 88% of CD8) were re-detected after the booster, suggesting that broad memory maintenance occurred. A small fraction of clonotypes appeared in both the CD4 and CD8 compartments, likely as a result of convergent recombination. The study included only a couple of donors, which limits how far the findings can be generalized. The secondary T-cell response was found to be weaker but faster than the primary response, with a peak reached on day 5 rather than on day 15. FACS-sorted repertoires could contain abundant contaminating clonotypes from the bulk population, so computational filtering was required.

The sequencing used PBMCs, collected 5 days after the yellow fever booster vaccination. The chain was built from TRBV27 and TRBJ1-2, with the D gene uncertain. The source of this sequence is a man aged 25-45 years who received the YFV17D yellow fever vaccine. The CDR3 sequence is CASSPSAGSAYGYTF. The DNA is as follows: TGTGCCAGCAGTCCCTCCGCCGGGTCGGCGTATGGCTACACCTTC.